The 31 T cell receptor beta chains below all came from one sample that was sequenced in a study of T cell responses to AZD1222 COVID-19 vaccine. Here immunoSEQ multiplex PCR was the method, and the copy in TCRdb shows in-frame clones only, minus some. This sample carries about 120,000 clones, roughly nine tenths of them seen once, and the ten largest clones take around 3%. The sample here was peripheral blood, taken 28 days after the second AZD1222 dose. The source is an adult who received the AZD1222 COVID-19 vaccine.

This rearrangement joins TRBV13 to TRBJ2-7, with D perhaps matching TRBD1 or TRBD2 (5 bases each). Germline CDR1 and CDR2: PRHDT and FYEKMQ (reference sequence). This CDR3 is built from 15 residues. Trimming removed 4 bases from V and 4 bases from J, with 17 bases in between. The CDR3, as DNA: TGTGCCAGCAGCTCCCGGGGACGAGCTCGATACGAGCAGTACTTC. Residues: CASSSRGRARYEQYF. The whole variable domain, filled in from reference TRBV13 and TRBJ2-7, reads AAGVIQSPRHLIKEKRETATLKCYPIPRHDTVYWYQQGPGQDPQFLISFYEKMQSDKGSIPDRFSAQQFSDYHSELNMSSLELGDSALYFCASSSRGRARYEQYFGPGTRLTVT.

The chain links TRBV10-1 to TRBJ1-4; D ambiguous. With 9 bases removed from V and 4 bases from J, the gap between germline ends came to 9 bases. This CDR3 spans 12 amino acids. Per the germline V gene, CDR1 is WNHNN and CDR2 is SYGVQD (reference sequence). This CDR3 is CARDRRNEKLFF. CDR3 bases: TGCGCCAGGGACCGACGTAATGAAAAACTGTTTTTT.

The chain joins TRBV14 to TRBJ2-1; D is undetermined. V shed 3 bases and J shed 3 bases, with 6 bases lying between them. This CDR3 has 13 amino acids. From germline, CDR1 is SGHDN and CDR2 FVKESK. Written as DNA, the CDR3 is TGTGCCAGCAGCCACCCAGTCTACAATGAGCAGTTCTTC. Translation: CASSHPVYNEQFF.

The chain has TRBV5-1 and TRBJ2-1; 7 nucleotides line up with TRBD1. Per the germline V gene, CDR1 is SGHRS and CDR2 is YFSETQ. V lost 4 bases, J lost 4 bases, and 8 bases stayed unmatched. The CDR3 has 15 residues. Here the CDR3 reads CASSPQSGQYNEQFF. In DNA, the CDR3 is TGCGCCAGCAGCCCGCAATCGGGACAGTACAATGAGCAGTTCTTC.

This clone appeared a single time. The chain combines TRBV19 with TRBJ1-5; a weak D match, TRBD1 (6 bases). Germline loops: CDR1 LNHDA, CDR2 SQIVND (reference sequence). The CDR3 covers 13 residues. V shed 1 base and J shed 11 bases, with 12 bases lying between them. This chain's CDR3 is CASSIALTGSQHF. The CDR3 region has the DNA TGTGCCAGTAGTATAGCGCTAACAGGGTCCCAGCATTTT.

The V gene is TRBV5-1, the J gene TRBJ2-1, with D possibly being TRBD2 (5 bases). This CDR3 has 13 residues. Germline V lookup: CDR1 SGHRS, CDR2 YFSETQ. V was clipped by 10 bases and J by 2 bases, with 13 bases between them. CDR3 bases: TGCGCCGGAGCCGGGGTCCCCTACAATGAGCAGTTCTTC. This sequence encodes CAGAGVPYNEQFF.

This chain connects TRBV6-2 or TRBV6-3 to TRBJ2-1, with TRBD2 matching 8 bases. In germline, CDR1 is MNHEY, CDR2 SVGEGT. This CDR3 is 16 amino acids long. V lost 0 bases to trimming and J lost 2 bases; unmatched junction nucleotides: 3. This chain's CDR3 is CASSYSAGGAYNEQFF. The CDR3 nucleotides are TGTGCCAGCAGTTACTCGGCGGGGGGCGCCTACAATGAGCAGTTCTTC.

V gene TRBV27 combines with J gene TRBJ1-2; D unclear. The CDR3 sequence is 14 residues long. The germline gives CDR1 MNHEY, CDR2 SMNVEV (reference sequence). Trimming shortened V by 6 bases and J by 4 bases, and 15 bases separated the two germline ends. This CDR3 is CASRAPGIFYGYTF. CDR3 DNA: TGTGCCAGCAGAGCCCCGGGGATTTTCTATGGCTACACCTTC.

The rearrangement joins TRBV18 to TRBJ2-3; 8 bases agree with TRBD2. With V trimmed by 8 bases and J by 4 bases, 11 bases remained unmatched. This CDR3 spans 15 amino acids. Per the germline V gene, CDR1 is KGHSH and CDR2 is LQKENI. CDR3 sequence: CASLRGSGGADTQYF. The DNA for the CDR3 is TGTGCCAGCCTTCGGGGCAGCGGGGGTGCAGATACGCAGTATTTT. The whole variable domain, remainder taken from reference TRBV18 and TRBJ2-3, is NAGVMQNPRHLVRRRGQEARLRCSPMKGHSHVYWYRQLPEEGLKFMVYLQKENIIDESGMPKERFSAEFPKEGPSILRIQQVVRGDSAAYFCASLRGSGGADTQYFGPGTRLTVL.

The CDR3 protein is CASSEALTGRQPQHF. The CDR3 DNA reads as TGTGCCAGCAGTGAAGCGCTGACAGGGCGACAGCCCCAGCATTTT. V gene TRBV2 combines with J gene TRBJ1-5; 7 nucleotides line up with TRBD1. The CDR3 consists of 15 residues. Germline V lookup: CDR1 SNHLY, CDR2 FYNNEI. V gave up 0 bases and J gave up 7 bases; unmatched junction bases: 6.

This clone is a singleton in its sample. The chain joins TRBV11-2 to TRBJ1-5; D is unclear. Germline values: CDR1 SGHAT, CDR2 FQNNGV. Trimming shortened V by 5 bases and J by 3 bases, and 11 bases separated the two germline ends. The CDR3 is 14 residues long. The CDR3 loop is CASSPGPINQPQHF. CDR3 DNA sequence: TGTGCCAGCAGCCCCGGGCCAATCAATCAGCCCCAGCATTTT. Full variable domain (missing parts from reference TRBV11-2 and TRBJ1-5): EAGVAQSPRYKIIEKRQSVAFWCNPISGHATLYWYQQILGQGPKLLIQFQNNGVVDDSQLPKDRFSAERLKGVDSTLKIQPAKLEDSAVYLCASSPGPINQPQHFGDGTRLSIL.

This rearrangement joins TRBV27 to TRBJ1-5; D is uncertain. Germline V gene lookup returns CDR1 MNHEY and CDR2 SMNVEV (reference sequence). This CDR3 is built from 13 residues. Deletions cut 3 bases from V and 3 bases from J, with 6 bases between. The CDR3 DNA reads TGTGCCAGCAGTTTTGTCGCCAATCAGCCCCAGCATTTT. Its translation is CASSFVANQPQHF.

The genes are TRBV5-5 and TRBJ1-2; D is unresolved. This CDR3 spans 14 amino acids. From germline, CDR1 is SGHKS and CDR2 YYEKEE (reference sequence). The V end was cut by 0 bases, the J end by 3 bases, with 9 bases between. The CDR3 region is CASSLGGPYYGYTF. Written as DNA, the CDR3 is TGTGCCAGCAGCTTGGGCGGACCGTACTATGGCTACACCTTC.

This sequence joins TRBV5-5 and TRBJ1-3, with D unresolved. The germline V and J ends were trimmed by 4 bases and 0 bases, with 11 bases remaining between them. In germline, CDR1 is SGHKS, CDR2 YYEKEE (reference sequence). The CDR3 sequence is 15 residues long. Written as DNA, the CDR3 is TGTGCCAGCAGCCTGGACGGCGCCTCTGGAAACACCATATATTTT. It is translated as CASSLDGASGNTIYF.

The chain has TRBV7-2 and TRBJ2-2; 9 bases map to TRBD1. Losses at the gene ends were 6 bases for V and 7 bases for J; bases not matched to a gene: 15. The CDR3 runs 17 residues. Germline assignment: CDR1 SGHTA and CDR2 FQGNSA. This chain's CDR3 is CASRLLTLQGAGGELFF. The DNA of the CDR3 is TGTGCCAGCAGGCTCCTCACTCTACAGGGGGCTGGCGGGGAGCTGTTTTTT.

The gene calls are TRBV5-1 and TRBJ1-1, with 10 bases fitting TRBD1. The CDR3 consists of 14 residues. Germline V gene sequence: CDR1 SGHRS, CDR2 YFSETQ. With V trimmed by 4 bases and J by 3 bases, 3 bases remained unmatched. The chain's CDR3 is CASSPGTGDTEAFF. The DNA of the CDR3 is TGCGCCAGCAGCCCGGGGACAGGGGACACTGAAGCTTTCTTT.

This chain uses TRBV7-2 with TRBJ2-1, with TRBD1 matching over 7 bases. The CDR3 runs to 14 residues. Losses at the gene ends were 3 bases for V and 6 bases for J; bases not matched to a gene: 5. CDR1 is SGHTA and CDR2 is FQGNSA in the germline V gene. The CDR3 loop reads CASSFKGAFNEQFF. The DNA of the CDR3 is TGTGCCAGCAGCTTCAAGGGGGCGTTCAATGAGCAGTTCTTC.

The genes are TRBV30 and TRBJ2-7; 13 bases match TRBD2. V gave up 0 bases and J gave up 3 bases; unmatched junction bases: 2. Germline-derived CDR1 and CDR2 are GTSNPN and SVGIG (reference sequence). This CDR3 comprises 15 residues. In DNA, the CDR3 is TGTGCCTGGAGTGTGGGACTAGCGGGGAACTACGAGCAGTACTTC. Translated, it gives CAWSVGLAGNYEQYF.

The V call is TRBV27, the J call TRBJ1-5; D is possibly TRBD1 (6 bases). The V end lost 6 bases, the J end lost 4 bases, and 13 bases lay between the germline ends. The V gene's germline CDR1 is MNHEY and CDR2 SMNVEV (reference sequence). This CDR3 is built from 14 residues. The CDR3: CASRPGHLNQPQHF. The CDR3 region has the DNA TGTGCCAGCAGGCCGGGACACCTTAATCAGCCCCAGCATTTT.

V and J are TRBV6-5 and TRBJ1-6; D is uncertain. Germline V gene data show CDR1 as MNHEY and CDR2 as SVGAGI. The CDR3 totals 14 residues. V was shortened by 0 bases and J by 7 bases, with 7 bases between the two germline ends. The CDR3 DNA sequence: TGTGCCAGCAGTTACTCAGGGCTAAATTCACCCCTCCACTTT. Amino acids: CASSYSGLNSPLHF.

The chain has TRBV14 and TRBJ2-1; TRBD2 matches at 11 bases. The CDR3 has 14 amino acids. The V segment lost 4 bases and the J segment 12 bases; nucleotides outside the gene matches: 8. Germline values: CDR1 SGHDN, CDR2 FVKESK. The CDR3 region is CASSLLAGGVGQFF. DNA of the CDR3: TGTGCCAGCAGCCTTCTAGCGGGAGGCGTGGGGCAGTTCTTC.

Details on this clone: Germline is not matched at one junction end, which may reflect a read error. This sequence joins TRBV6-1 and TRBJ2-2; D perhaps matches TRBD1 (6 bases). The V gene's germline CDR1 is MNHNS and CDR2 SASEGT. There are 16 residues in the CDR3. CDR3 sequence reads: CASSEGWTVPTRELFF. In DNA, the CDR3 is TGTGCCAGCAGTGAAGGGTGGACAGTGCCCACCCGGGAGCTGTTTTTT.

The chain uses TRBV7-2 and TRBJ2-3, with 11 positions matching TRBD2. Germline CDR1 and CDR2: SGHTA and FQGNSA. Unmatched junction bases numbered 9, after V lost 5 bases and J lost 5 bases. The CDR3 is 16 residues long. As DNA, the CDR3 is TGTGCCAGCAGCCTACGACTAGCGGGGAGTGGAGATACGCAGTATTTT. Translating it yields CASSLRLAGSGDTQYF. The whole variable domain, remainder taken from reference TRBV7-2 and TRBJ2-3, is GAGVSQSPSNKVTEKGKDVELRCDPISGHTALYWYRQSLGQGLEFLIYFQGNSAPDKSGLPSDRFSAERTGGSVSTLTIQRTQQEDSAVYLCASSLRLAGSGDTQYFGPGTRLTVL.

Turning to this clone: The sample holds other DNA sequences that translate to the same CDR3. The chain uses TRBV9 and TRBJ1-1; no clear D gene. Trimming took off 0 bases at V and 1 base at J, with 7 bases between the two ends. From germline, CDR1 is SGDLS and CDR2 YYNGEE. The CDR3 sequence is 14 residues long. CDR3 amino acids: CASSVVLGNTEAFF. The CDR3 DNA follows: TGTGCCAGCAGCGTAGTATTGGGGAACACTGAAGCTTTCTTT.

This chain uses TRBV3-1 (or the pseudogene TRBV3-2) with TRBJ1-2; D not certain. The V gene lost 1 base and the J gene lost 8 bases, with 17 bases spanning the gap. The CDR3 length is 15 residues. Germline CDR1 and CDR2: LGHDT and YNNKEL (reference sequence). The CDR3 loop is CASSQANSGSSGYTF. In nucleotides, the CDR3 is TGTGCCAGCAGCCAAGCTAACTCAGGTTCTAGCGGCTACACCTTC.

This chain links TRBV6-5 with TRBJ1-1; D not resolved. V was clipped by 5 bases and J by 10 bases, with 11 bases between them. Per germline, CDR1 MNHEY and CDR2 SVGAGI. The CDR3 is 11 amino acids. CDR3 sequence reads: CASSRTLVAFF. The CDR3, as DNA: TGTGCCAGCAGTAGGACCCTGGTAGCTTTCTTT.

This chain uses TRBV6-5 with TRBJ1-1; TRBD1 is a possible D gene (5 bases). The germline gives CDR1 MNHEY, CDR2 SVGAGI. Trimming took 2 bases from V and 5 from J, leaving 9 bases between them. This CDR3 has 13 residues. CDR3 amino acids: CASSYRGETEAFF. The CDR3 bases are TGTGCCAGCAGTTACAGGGGCGAGACTGAAGCTTTCTTT.

This rearrangement joins TRBV6-5 to TRBJ1-1; D is possibly TRBD1 (6 bases). Germline CDR1 reads MNHEY; CDR2 reads SVGAGI. The CDR3 contains 12 residues. The ends were cut back, 10 bases at V and 1 base at J, with 10 bases in the middle. Written as DNA, the CDR3 is TGTGCCACCCCGGGACAGAACACTGAAGCTTTCTTT. Residues: CATPGQNTEAFF.

V usage is TRBV30 and J usage is TRBJ1-6; no firm D call. Deletions cut 1 base from V and 6 bases from J, with 7 bases between. The CDR3 sequence is 13 residues long. CDR1 and CDR2 from the germline V gene are GTSNPN and SVGIG (reference sequence). The CDR3 bases are TGTGCCTGGAGTGAACGTACTAATTCACCCCTCCACTTT. Translated, it gives CAWSERTNSPLHF.

This clone was counted at least ten times. The CDR3 protein is CASSLEGQGLNTEAFF. The CDR3 DNA reads as TGTGCCAGCAGCTTGGAGGGACAGGGTCTGAACACTGAAGCTTTCTTT. V usage is TRBV5-5 and J usage is TRBJ1-1; 9 bases map to TRBD1. This CDR3 is built from 16 residues. Losses at the gene ends were 0 bases for V and 0 bases for J; bases not matched to a gene: 3. Germline loops: CDR1 SGHKS, CDR2 YYEKEE (reference sequence).

The V and J genes are TRBV30 and TRBJ1-5; D may be TRBD1 (6 bases). Per germline, CDR1 GTSNPN and CDR2 SVGIG (reference sequence). CDR3 size: 13 residues. Trimming pared 2 bases from V and 7 bases from J, leaving 12 bases between. For the CDR3, the DNA is TGTGCCTGGAGTTCGGGGGGCAGGCAGCCCCAGCATTTT. Encoded protein: CAWSSGGRQPQHF.